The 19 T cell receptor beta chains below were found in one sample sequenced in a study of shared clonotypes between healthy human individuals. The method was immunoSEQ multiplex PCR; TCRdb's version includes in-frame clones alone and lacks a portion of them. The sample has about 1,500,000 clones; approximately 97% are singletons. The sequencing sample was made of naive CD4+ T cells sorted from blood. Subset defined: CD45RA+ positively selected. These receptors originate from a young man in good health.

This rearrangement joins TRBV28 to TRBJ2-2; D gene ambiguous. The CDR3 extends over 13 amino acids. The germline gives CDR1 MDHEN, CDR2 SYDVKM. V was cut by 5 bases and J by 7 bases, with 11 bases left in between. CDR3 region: CASSKGRFGELFF. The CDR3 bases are TGTGCCAGCAGTAAGGGCCGGTTCGGGGAGCTGTTTTTT. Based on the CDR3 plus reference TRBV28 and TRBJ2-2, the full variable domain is DVKVTQSSRYLVKRTGEKVFLECVQDMDHENMFWYRQDPGLGLRLIYFSYDVKMKEKGDIPEGYSVSREKKERFSLILESASTNQTSMYLCASSKGRFGELFFGEGSRLTVL.

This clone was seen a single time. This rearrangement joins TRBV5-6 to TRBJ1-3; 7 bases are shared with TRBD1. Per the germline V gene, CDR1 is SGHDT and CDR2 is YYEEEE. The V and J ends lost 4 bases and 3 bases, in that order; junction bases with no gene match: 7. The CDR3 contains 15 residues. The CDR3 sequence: CASSRTGQFGNTIYF. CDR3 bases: TGTGCCAGCAGCCGCACGGGACAGTTTGGAAACACCATATATTTT.

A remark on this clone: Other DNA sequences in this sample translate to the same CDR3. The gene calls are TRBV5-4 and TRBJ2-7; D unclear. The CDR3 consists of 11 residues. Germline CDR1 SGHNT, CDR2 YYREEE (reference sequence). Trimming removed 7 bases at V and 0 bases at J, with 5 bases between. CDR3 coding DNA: TGTGCCAGCTCCAGCTCCTACGAGCAGTACTTC. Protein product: CASSSSYEQYF.

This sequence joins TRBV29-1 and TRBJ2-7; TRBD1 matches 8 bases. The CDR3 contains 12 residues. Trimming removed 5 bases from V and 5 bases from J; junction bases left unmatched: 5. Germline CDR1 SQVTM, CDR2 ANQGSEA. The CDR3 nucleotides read TGCAGCGTTACGGACAGGGTCGACGAGCAGTACTTC. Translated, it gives CSVTDRVDEQYF.

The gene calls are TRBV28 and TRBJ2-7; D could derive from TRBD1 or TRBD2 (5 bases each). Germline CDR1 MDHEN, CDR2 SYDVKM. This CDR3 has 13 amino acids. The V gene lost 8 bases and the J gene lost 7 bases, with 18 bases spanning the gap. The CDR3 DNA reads TGTGCCAGCGGCCGGGGCTTGCCGGGGGAGCAGTACTTC. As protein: CASGRGLPGEQYF.

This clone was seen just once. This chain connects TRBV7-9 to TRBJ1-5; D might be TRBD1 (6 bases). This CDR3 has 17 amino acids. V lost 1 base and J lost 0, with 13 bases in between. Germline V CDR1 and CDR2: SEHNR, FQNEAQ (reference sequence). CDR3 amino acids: CASSLGARGNSNQPQHF. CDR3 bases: TGTGCCAGCAGCTTAGGGGCCAGGGGAAATAGCAATCAGCCCCAGCATTTT.

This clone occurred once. The CDR3 coding sequence is TGCGCCAGCAGCTTAATCTTGGAAAAAGAGACCCAGTACTTC. Residues: CASSLILEKETQYF. The chain recombines TRBV5-1 with TRBJ2-5, with D unresolved. Germline-derived CDR1 and CDR2 are SGHRS and YFSETQ. Deletions cut 2 bases from V and 3 bases from J, with 11 bases between. The CDR3 has 14 amino acids.

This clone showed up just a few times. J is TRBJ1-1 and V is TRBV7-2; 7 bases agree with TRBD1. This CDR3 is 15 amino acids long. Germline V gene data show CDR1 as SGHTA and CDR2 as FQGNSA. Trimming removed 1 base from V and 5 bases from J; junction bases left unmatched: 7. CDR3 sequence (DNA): TGTGCCAGCAGCTTAGTCGGACAGGCTGCTACTGAAGCTTTCTTT. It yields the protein CASSLVGQAATEAFF. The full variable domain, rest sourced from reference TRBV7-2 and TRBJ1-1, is GAGVSQSPSNKVTEKGKDVELRCDPISGHTALYWYRQSLGQGLEFLIYFQGNSAPDKSGLPSDRFSAERTGGSVSTLTIQRTQQEDSAVYLCASSLVGQAATEAFFGQGTRLTVV.

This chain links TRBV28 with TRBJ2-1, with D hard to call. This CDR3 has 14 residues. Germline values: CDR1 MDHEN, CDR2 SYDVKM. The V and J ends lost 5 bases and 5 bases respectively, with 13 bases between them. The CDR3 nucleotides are TGTGCCAGCAGTCGCTTCGAGGTTAACAATGAGCAGTTCTTC. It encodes CASSRFEVNNEQFF.

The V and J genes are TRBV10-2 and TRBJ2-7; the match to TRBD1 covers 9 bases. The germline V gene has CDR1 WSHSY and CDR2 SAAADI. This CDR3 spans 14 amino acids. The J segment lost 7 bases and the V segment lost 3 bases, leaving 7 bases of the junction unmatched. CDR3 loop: CASSDGDRVLEQYF. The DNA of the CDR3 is TGCGCCAGCAGTGACGGGGACAGGGTTCTAGAGCAGTACTTC.

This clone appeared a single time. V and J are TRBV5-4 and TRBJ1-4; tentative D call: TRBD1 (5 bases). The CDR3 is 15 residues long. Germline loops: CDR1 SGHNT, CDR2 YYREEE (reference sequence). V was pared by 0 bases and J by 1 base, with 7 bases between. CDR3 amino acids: CASSLGRGTNEKLFF. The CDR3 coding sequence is TGTGCCAGCAGCTTGGGGAGGGGAACTAATGAAAAACTGTTTTTT.

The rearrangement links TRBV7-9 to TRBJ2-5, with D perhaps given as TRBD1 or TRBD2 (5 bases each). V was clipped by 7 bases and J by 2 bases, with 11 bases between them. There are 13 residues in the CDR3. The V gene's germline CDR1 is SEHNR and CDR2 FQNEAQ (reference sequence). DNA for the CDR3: TGTGCCAGCAAAGAGGGGAGACAAGAGACCCAGTACTTC. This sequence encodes CASKEGRQETQYF.

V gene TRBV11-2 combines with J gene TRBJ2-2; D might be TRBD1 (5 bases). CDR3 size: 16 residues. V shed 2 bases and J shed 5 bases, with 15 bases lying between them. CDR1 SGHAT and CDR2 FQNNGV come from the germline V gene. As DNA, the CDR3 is TGTGCCAGCAGCTTAAGTCGGTCAGGGCGGACCGGGGAGCTGTTTTTT. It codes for CASSLSRSGRTGELFF.

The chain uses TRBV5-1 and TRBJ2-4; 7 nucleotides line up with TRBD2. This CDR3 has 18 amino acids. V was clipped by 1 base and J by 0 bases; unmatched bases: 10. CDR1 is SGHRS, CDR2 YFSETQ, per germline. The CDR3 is CASSLTWGSGGAKNIQYF. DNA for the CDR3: TGCGCCAGCAGCTTGACGTGGGGCTCGGGAGGAGCCAAAAACATTCAGTACTTC.

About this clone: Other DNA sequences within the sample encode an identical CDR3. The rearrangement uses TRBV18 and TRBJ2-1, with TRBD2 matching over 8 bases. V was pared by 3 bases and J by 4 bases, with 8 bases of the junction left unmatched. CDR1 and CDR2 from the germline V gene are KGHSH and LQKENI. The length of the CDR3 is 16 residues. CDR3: CASSPPSGSSYNEQFF. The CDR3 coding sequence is TGTGCCAGCTCACCGCCAAGCGGGAGTTCTTACAATGAGCAGTTCTTC.

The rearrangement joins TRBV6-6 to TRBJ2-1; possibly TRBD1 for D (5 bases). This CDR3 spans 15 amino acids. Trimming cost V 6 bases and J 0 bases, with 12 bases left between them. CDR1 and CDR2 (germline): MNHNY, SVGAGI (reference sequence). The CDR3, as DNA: TGTGCCAGCAGACCTGACAGCTACTCCTACAATGAGCAGTTCTTC. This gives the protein CASRPDSYSYNEQFF.

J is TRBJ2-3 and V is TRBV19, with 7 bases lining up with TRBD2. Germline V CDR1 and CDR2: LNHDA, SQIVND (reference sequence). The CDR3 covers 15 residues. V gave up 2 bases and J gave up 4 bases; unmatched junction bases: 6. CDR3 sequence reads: CASSITSVAPDTQYF. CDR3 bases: TGTGCCAGTAGTATAACTAGCGTAGCCCCAGATACGCAGTATTTT. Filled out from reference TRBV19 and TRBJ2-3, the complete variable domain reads DGGITQSPKYLFRKEGQNVTLSCEQNLNHDAMYWYRQDPGQGLRLIYYSQIVNDFQKGDIAEGYSVSREKKESFPLTVTSAQKNPTAFYLCASSITSVAPDTQYFGPGTRLTVL.

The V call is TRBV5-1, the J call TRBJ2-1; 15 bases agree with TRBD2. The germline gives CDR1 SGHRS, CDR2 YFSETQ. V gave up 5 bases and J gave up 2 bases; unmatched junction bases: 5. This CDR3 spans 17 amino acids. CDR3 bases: TGCGCCAGCAGGGAAGGACTAGCGGGAGGGACCTACAATGAGCAGTTCTTC. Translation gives CASREGLAGGTYNEQFF.

CDR3 protein: CASSVETRFQGASGNEQFF. The CDR3 nucleotides read TGTGCCAGCAGCGTAGAAACAAGGTTTCAGGGGGCGTCTGGGAATGAGCAGTTCTTC. V usage is TRBV9 and J usage is TRBJ2-1, with 8 bases matching TRBD1. This CDR3 has 19 amino acids. Per germline, CDR1 SGDLS and CDR2 YYNGEE. V lost 0 bases and J lost 7; bases outside the gene matches: 18.